The 11 T cell receptor beta chains below all came from one sample that was sequenced in a study of immune cell composition in non-small cell lung cancer. TCRdb's table, derived via immunoSEQ multiplex PCR, lists solely in-frame clones and lacks some. The table includes 10,000 or so clones, roughly 76% detected once. Specimen: lung tumor tissue. These receptors were collected from a human donor with non-small cell lung cancer.

The chain is built from TRBV7-9 and TRBJ1-3; tentatively, D is TRBD1 (5 bases). The ends were cut back, 6 bases at V and 2 bases at J, with 11 bases in the middle. Per the germline V gene, CDR1 is SEHNR and CDR2 is FQNEAQ (reference sequence). CDR3 length: 14 amino acids. CDR3 protein: CASSLQGTGNTIYF. The CDR3 DNA reads TGTGCCAGCAGTCTCCAGGGTACTGGAAACACCATATATTTT.

This chain uses TRBV28 with TRBJ2-7, with no clear D. V lost 2 bases to trimming and J lost 2 bases, with 7 bases between them. From germline, CDR1 is MDHEN and CDR2 SYDVKM. The CDR3 totals 13 residues. This chain's CDR3 is CASSLEQTYEQYF. CDR3 bases: TGTGCCAGCAGTTTAGAACAGACCTACGAGCAGTACTTC.

The rearrangement links TRBV30 to TRBJ1-1; 8 bases match TRBD1. Germline lookup yields CDR1 GTSNPN and CDR2 SVGIG (reference sequence). Germline trimming cut 5 bases from V and 4 bases from J; bases unmatched to any gene: 9. The CDR3 is made up of 14 amino acids. The CDR3 DNA reads TGTGCCTGGGGACCCACCGGACAGGGCACTGAAGCTTTCTTT. Translated: CAWGPTGQGTEAFF.

This clone was seen only a few times. J is TRBJ1-2 and V is TRBV30; no clear D gene. The CDR3 length is 12 residues. V lost 3 bases and J 7 bases, leaving 12 bases between the germline ends. Germline V gives CDR1 GTSNPN, CDR2 SVGIG (reference sequence). The CDR3: CAWRWGEAGYTF. DNA for the CDR3: TGTGCCTGGAGGTGGGGAGAGGCTGGCTACACCTTC.

This chain uses TRBV5-1 with TRBJ2-5; a weak D match, TRBD2 (6 bases). This CDR3 is built from 15 residues. V lost 5 bases and J 5 bases, leaving 19 bases between the germline ends. CDR1 and CDR2 from the germline V gene are SGHRS and YFSETQ. CDR3 coding DNA: TGCGCCAGCAGTTCGGGGACTTTCAAAGGGGAGACCCAGTACTTC. Residues: CASSSGTFKGETQYF. The full variable domain, completed using reference TRBV5-1 and TRBJ2-5, is KAGVTQTPRYLIKTRGQQVTLSCSPISGHRSVSWYQQTPGQGLQFLFEYFSETQRNKGNFPGRFSGRQFSNSRSEMNVSTLELGDSALYLCASSSGTFKGETQYFGPGTRLLVL.

The chain joins TRBV30 to TRBJ1-5; 8 bases fit TRBD1. V lost 2 bases, J lost 2 bases, and 5 bases stayed unmatched. Per germline, CDR1 GTSNPN and CDR2 SVGIG (reference sequence). The CDR3 spans 15 residues. DNA for the CDR3: TGTGCCTGGAGTCCCCAGACAGGGGGCAATCAGCCCCAGCATTTT. It codes for CAWSPQTGGNQPQHF.

The chain couples TRBV6-6 to TRBJ1-5; TRBD1 matches 7 bases. In germline, CDR1 is MNHNY, CDR2 SVGAGI (reference sequence). V lost 7 bases to trimming and J lost 5 bases; unmatched junction nucleotides: 11. This CDR3 is built from 15 residues. Written as DNA, the CDR3 is TGTGCCAGCACCCTACAGGGGAGGGCGGATCAGCCCCAGCATTTT. It translates to CASTLQGRADQPQHF.

This sequence joins TRBV5-5 and TRBJ1-1; 8 positions match TRBD1. Germline values: CDR1 SGHKS, CDR2 YYEKEE (reference sequence). Trimming took 5 bases from V and 7 from J; bases not matched to a gene: 7. The CDR3 runs 13 residues. This chain's CDR3 is CASSLTGVGEAFF. CDR3 nucleotide sequence: TGTGCCAGCAGTTTGACAGGGGTGGGTGAAGCTTTCTTT.

The V and J genes are TRBV4-2 and TRBJ2-1, with a possible D match to TRBD2 (7 bases). The germline V gene encodes CDR1 LGHNA and CDR2 YNFKEQ. The CDR3 is made up of 20 amino acids. V lost 1 base, J lost 3 bases, and 25 bases lay in between. The CDR3 is CASSQAGTGSRLALYNEQFF. The CDR3 coding sequence is TGTGCCAGCAGCCAAGCCGGCACAGGGTCTCGACTAGCCCTCTACAATGAGCAGTTCTTC.

V and J are TRBV5-1 and TRBJ2-1; tentative D call: TRBD2 (6 bases). The length of the CDR3 is 15 residues. The germline V and J ends were trimmed by 6 bases and 0 bases, with 13 bases remaining between them. The germline CDR1 and CDR2 sequences are SGHRS and YFSETQ. CDR3 in amino acids: CASKIREISYNEQFF. The CDR3 region has the DNA TGCGCCAGCAAAATACGGGAGATCTCCTACAATGAGCAGTTCTTC.

The rearrangement links TRBV28 to TRBJ1-2, with a possible D match to TRBD1 (5 bases). V shed 7 bases and J shed 6 bases, with 21 bases lying between them. The CDR3 loop spans 15 amino acids. Germline V gene lookup returns CDR1 MDHEN and CDR2 SYDVKM. CDR3: CASIESGTPLDGYTF. DNA for the CDR3: TGTGCCAGCATTGAGTCAGGGACCCCTCTTGATGGCTACACCTTC.